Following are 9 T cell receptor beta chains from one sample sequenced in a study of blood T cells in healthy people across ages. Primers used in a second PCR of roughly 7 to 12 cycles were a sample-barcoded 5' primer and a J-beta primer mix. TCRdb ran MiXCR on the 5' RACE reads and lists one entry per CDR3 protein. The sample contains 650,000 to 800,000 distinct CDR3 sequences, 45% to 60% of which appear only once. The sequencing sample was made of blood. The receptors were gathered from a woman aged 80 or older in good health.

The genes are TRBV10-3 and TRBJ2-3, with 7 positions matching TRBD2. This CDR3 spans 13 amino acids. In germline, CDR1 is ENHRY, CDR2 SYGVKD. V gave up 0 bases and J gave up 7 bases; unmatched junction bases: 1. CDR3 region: CAISESTSNTQYF. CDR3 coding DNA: TGTGCCATCAGTGAGTCGACTAGCAATACGCAGTATTTT.

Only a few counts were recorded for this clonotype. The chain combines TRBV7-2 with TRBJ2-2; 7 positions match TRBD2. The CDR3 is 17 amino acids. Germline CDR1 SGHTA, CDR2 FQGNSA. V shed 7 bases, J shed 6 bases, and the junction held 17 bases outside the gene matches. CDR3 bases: TGTGCCAGCACCATAAGAGCGGGGTCCCTTGGTTCCGGGGAGCTGTTTTTT. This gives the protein CASTIRAGSLGSGELFF.

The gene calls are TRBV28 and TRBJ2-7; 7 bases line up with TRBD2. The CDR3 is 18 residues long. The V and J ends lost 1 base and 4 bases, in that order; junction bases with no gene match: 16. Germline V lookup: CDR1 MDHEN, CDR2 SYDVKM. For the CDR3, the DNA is TGTGCCAGCAGTTTATTGTTGCAGCGGGAACCCGGGGCGTACGAGCAGTACTTC. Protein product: CASSLLLQREPGAYEQYF. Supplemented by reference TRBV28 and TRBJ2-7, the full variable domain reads DVKVTQSSRYLVKRTGEKVFLECVQDMDHENMFWYRQDPGLGLRLIYFSYDVKMKEKGDIPEGYSVSREKKERFSLILESASTNQTSMYLCASSLLLQREPGAYEQYFGPGTRLTVT.

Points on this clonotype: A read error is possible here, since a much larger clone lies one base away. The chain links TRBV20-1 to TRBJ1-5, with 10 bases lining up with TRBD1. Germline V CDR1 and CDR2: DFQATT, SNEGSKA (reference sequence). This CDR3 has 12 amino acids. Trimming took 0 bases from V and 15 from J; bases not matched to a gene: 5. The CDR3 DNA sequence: TGCAGTGCTAGAGAGACAGGGGGCCAGAGGCATTTT. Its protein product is CSARETGGQRHF.

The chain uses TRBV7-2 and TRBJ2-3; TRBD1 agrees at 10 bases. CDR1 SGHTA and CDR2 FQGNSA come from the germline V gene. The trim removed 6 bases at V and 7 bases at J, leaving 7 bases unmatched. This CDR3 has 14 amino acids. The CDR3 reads CASSPGQGIHTQYF. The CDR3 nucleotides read TGTGCCAGCAGTCCGGGACAGGGGATCCATACGCAGTATTTT.

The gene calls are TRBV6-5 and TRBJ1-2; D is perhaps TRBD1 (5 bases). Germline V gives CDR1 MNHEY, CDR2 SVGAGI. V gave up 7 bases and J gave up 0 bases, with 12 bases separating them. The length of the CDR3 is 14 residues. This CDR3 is CASKRDEANYGYTF. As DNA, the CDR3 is TGTGCCAGCAAGAGGGACGAAGCTAACTATGGCTACACCTTC.

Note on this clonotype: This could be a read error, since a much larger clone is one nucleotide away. The CDR3, as DNA: TGCGCCAGCAGCGTCGCTAGCGGGAGCTATGAGCAGTTCTTC. Residues: CASSVASGSYEQFF. The rearrangement uses TRBV5-1 and TRBJ2-1; the match to TRBD2 covers 10 bases. Germline V lookup: CDR1 SGHRS, CDR2 YFSETQ. The length of the CDR3 is 14 residues. J was trimmed by 8 bases and V by 4 bases; bases with no gene match: 6.

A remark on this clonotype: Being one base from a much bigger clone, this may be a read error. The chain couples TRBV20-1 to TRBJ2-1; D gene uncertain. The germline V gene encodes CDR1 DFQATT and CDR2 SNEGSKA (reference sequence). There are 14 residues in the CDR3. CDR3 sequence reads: CSAPIVNRYDEQFF. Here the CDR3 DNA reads TGCAGTGCCCCAATTGTAAACCGCTACGATGAGCAGTTCTTC.

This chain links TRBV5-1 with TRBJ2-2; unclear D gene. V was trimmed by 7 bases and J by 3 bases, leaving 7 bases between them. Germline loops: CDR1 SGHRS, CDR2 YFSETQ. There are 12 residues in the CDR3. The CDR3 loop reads CASAEDTGELFF. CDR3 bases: TGCGCCAGCGCCGAGGACACCGGGGAGCTGTTTTTT.